This record concerns one T cell receptor beta chain sequence. Its antigen target is currently unknown. Base qualities are not provided; no much larger clone lies one nucleotide away. The entry originates in a study of cytomegalovirus exposure and HLA in healthy donors (dated by TCRdb to 2017 to 2019). Concerning the study at large: In an earlier analysis of under 600 of the donors, around 300 Gb of sequence data and 90 million to 120 million unique TCR beta sequences from about 179 million T cells were reported. A separate validation cohort of over a hundred different subjects was used in addition to the 666-subject first cohort. In a later genetic analysis, genome-wide SNP genotypes for about three fifths of the roughly 670 donors were used, and that subset was treated as a discovery cohort. Among some 400 genotyped donors of the cohort, an average of approximately 200,000 unique TCR beta nucleotide sequences was sequenced per donor, of which 15% to 20% were non-productive. Rather than using new phenotypic data, the later analysis identified candidate immune exposures from TCR beta sequences and from how often those sequences occurred across donors. Donor age, sex, ethnicity and CMV serostatus were compiled together with the repertoire data. Typing coverage varied by locus: roughly 620-640 donors for A, B, C, DRB1 and DQB1; more than 500 for DQA1; more than 600 for DPA1; 400 to 480 for DPB1. Of the roughly 400 genotyped donors, over 80% were placed in the genetic ancestry cluster associated with self-reported Caucasian donors. All discovery cohort repertoires had been generated on a single sequencing platform. HLA typing included class I and class II loci at four-digit resolution. The study used immunosequencing to profile the T cell repertoires of approximately 690 subjects and linked those repertoires to cytomegalovirus serostatus. The study was designed to test whether signatures of past pathogen exposure could be identified by cataloging public T cell receptors. In an earlier analysis of around 540 of the donors, high-throughput TCR beta sequencing was used to judge whether each TCR beta V gene segment behaved as functional or pseudogenic. A later analysis re-analyzed previously published TCR beta repertoires from several hundred donors and added high-resolution HLA genotyping to study TCR occurrence patterns. An early release covering over 500 HLA-typed donors comprised 250 to 350 gigabases of sequencing data and 85 million to 100 million unique TCR sequences. To predict cytomegalovirus infection status, the study combined high-throughput TCR immunosequencing, statistical association of individual TCRs with disease status, and machine learning. Because of strong linkage in the cohort, roughly five DR-DQ haplotypes were treated as single units for association and clustering.

In total, 666 healthy bone marrow donors made up the cohort. Cohort members were all nominally healthy when sampled, although unrecorded immune exposures were likely present. The donor tested CMV seronegative, placing the donor among the 350 to 400 seronegative members of the cohort. A peripheral blood sample was collected from each donor, and TCR beta sequencing was performed on peripheral blood mononuclear cells. Genomic DNA extraction from the blood cell samples was performed with the Qiagen DNeasy Blood Extraction Kit. Overall study results and their limits: Roughly 17 rarely observed V segments, including chromosome 9 orphons, were excluded from the earlier analysis of 550 to 700 of the donors because counts were too low. Some IMGT-functional V segments, including TRBV6-2 and TRBV6-3, could not be told apart with the 87-base-pair reads, so those segments were excluded. A total of some 180 TCR beta chains were listed by the study as associated with cytomegalovirus. The only immune exposure information available for the cohort was CMV serostatus. In a later analysis, several top co-occurrence clusters were reported to appear linked to parvovirus B19, influenza, CMV and Epstein-Barr virus. In this cohort, only TCR beta chains were sequenced, and detectable features were limited by the absence of alpha or paired-chain data. In both the original and validation cohorts, the classifier was reported to diagnose cytomegalovirus status with high specificity and sensitivity. In vitro tests confirmed that a few of the cytomegalovirus-associated TCR beta chains recognize cytomegalovirus antigens. Correlated functional status among segregating V segments might be attributable to linkage disequilibrium, but an unknown experimental factor could not be ruled out. A further reported finding was that TCR beta sequences accurately predicted the HLA-A and HLA-B alleles for most subjects in the first cohort. In an earlier analysis of under 600 of the donors, most TCR beta V segments were observed in productive rearrangements about 90% or about 30% of the time, broadly matching IMGT annotations. According to a later analysis, TCR association rates differed among HLA loci, with DRB1 alleles showing the most associated TCRs and HLA-C alleles showing the fewest. Specific HLA alleles were associated with about 17,000 TCR beta sequences at a false discovery rate of 0.05 in a later analysis. According to a later genetic analysis, donors in an Asian-associated ancestry cluster had fewer N-insertions in productive TCRs than the approximately 710-donor mean. Because HLA typing was missing for some donors at each locus, association tests included only the typed subset. An association between a missense DCLRE1C variant and V-gene and J-gene trimming of TCR beta chains was found in a later genetic analysis and replicated in an independent cohort. Most TCR sequences were observed very rarely across donors, whereas some public TCRs were present in many individuals. A later analysis found that most CMV-associated TCR beta chains appeared HLA-restricted, with HLA associations seemingly driven largely by CMV exposure. Assigning TCR associations to individual alleles was difficult when HLA alleles, especially DR and DQ, strongly co-occurred. Presence/absence analyses assumed roughly uniform sequencing depth across donors, an assumption that may not hold. A cluster of highly shared sequence variants was judged likely to represent a technical artifact of the sequencing pipeline. According to the authors, the approach could potentially be generalized to other disease states and immunological phenotypes. In a later analysis, HLA-associated TCR beta chains showed more clonal expansion and lower generation probabilities than non-associated chains that were equally common.

CDR1 MNHNS and CDR2 SASEGT were looked up in the germline V gene. Its CDR3 holds 15 amino acids, cysteine through phenylalanine. Only the CDR3 portion is preserved as DNA: 45 bases, with reading frame beginning at the first base. Receptor amplification or capture employed the immunoSEQ multiplex PCR assay. For the multiplex PCR, a mixture combining 60 forward primers for TCR Vbeta segments and 13 reverse primers for TCR Jbeta segments was used. A multiplex PCR assay on genomic DNA amplified the CDR3 region of rearranged TCR beta genes. The Illumina HiSeq System was used to sequence the amplified TCR beta libraries as 87-base-pair reads. The authors' analysis ran thus. In a later analysis, 77 million or so unique TCR beta chains were counted across the 500 to 850 repertoires, and approximately 11 million of these chains were shared by at least two donors. A nearest-neighbor algorithm error-corrected the raw reads and collapsed the reads into unique sequences, merging closely related sequences to remove PCR and sequencing errors. CDR3 sequences were aligned to IMGT reference sequences to assign V, D and J gene segments. For a sequence to be retained, a match of at least six nucleotides was required to both a V gene segment and a J gene segment. A rearrangement was called productive if the CDR3 had no stop codons and remained in frame with V and J, and every other rearrangement was called non-productive. Following IMGT convention, CDR3 was defined as the stretch from the second conserved V-encoded cysteine up to the conserved J-encoded phenylalanine. In an earlier analysis of around 540 of the donors, sequences lacking an unambiguous match to a single V gene segment were excluded. An earlier analysis of some 500 of the donors classified V segments as functional when productive rearrangements were above 56.7% and as segregating when the standard deviation between donors was above 5%. A statistical classification framework was developed to diagnose cytomegalovirus status using the catalog of TCR beta chain sequences. In a later analysis, TCR nucleotide sequences were compared against IMGT/GENE-DB human TR gene sequences so that V and J genes could be assigned. Using the TCRdist pipeline, a later analysis assigned CDR3 sequences along with most-parsimonious VDJ recombination scenarios. A later analysis defined each TCR beta chain by its CDR3 amino acid sequence plus V-gene family, and excluded reads lacking a unique V-gene family. As a way to deal with suspected cross-contamination and a sequencing artifact, a later analysis dropped hundreds of nucleotide sequences that were highly shared and had low generation probability. In a later analysis, a clonal expansion index was calculated for each public chain from normalized within-repertoire ranks of inferred template counts. In a later analysis, generation probabilities were computed using a VDJ recombination model fitted to out-of-frame rearrangements, and the results were checked against IGoR. In a later analysis, hypergeometric tests were used to score TCR-TCR, TCR-HLA and TCR-CMV co-occurrence, with a repertoire-size bias correction applied to TCR pairs. False discovery rates were estimated in a later analysis by permuting HLA or CMV assignments 20 times. In a later analysis, co-occurring TCRs were grouped with DBSCAN, and TCRdist sequence similarity was added when clustering was performed within HLA-allele-positive subsets. Repertoires with fewer than 30,000 or more than 120,000 public chains were left out of co-occurrence clustering, as were about 5 repertoires with anomalous nucleotide sharing. Held by TCRdb, this immuneACCESS table contains in-frame sequences only and omits some clones. Under half of the omission traces to an unresolved V gene where checked; the cause of the rest is unknown. From that table come the V and J calls and clone size; the DNA was used to work out D and trimming. In all, the sample holds 150,000 to 200,000 clones, and approximately 74% of those were seen once. The top ten clones comprise under 3.5% of the sample.

The source material was PBMCs. The receptor chain draws on TRBV6-1 and TRBJ2-5; TRBD1 aligns with 9 central bases. The J call may not be correct, given that the DNA end is closer to TRBJ2-7. This sequence originates from a woman aged 25 to 39 in good health and CMV-seronegative. The CDR3 here reads CASSGPAGQGYEQYF. The DNA reads as follows: TGTGCCAGCAGTGGACCGGCGGGACAGGGCTACGAGCAGTACTTC.